This TCR beta chain was captured by sequencing in a study of cytomegalovirus exposure and HLA in healthy donors. Turning to the study itself: In a later analysis, it was reported that the approximately 120 validation repertoires had been produced on the same platform as the 670 or so repertoires belonging to the first cohort.

Turning to this clone: The antigen remains undetermined.

Using immunoSEQ multiplex PCR, the repertoire was profiled, and TCRdb retains in-frame clones only, with some absent. The table lists hundreds of thousands of clones, over 75% of them singletons. Findings of the study overall: Specificity of a few CMV-associated chains for CMV antigens was verified in vitro. Listed as cytomegalovirus-associated were roughly 180 TCR beta chains. Rare TCR sequences predominated, though certain public TCRs were found in many donors.

Trimming cost V 0 bases and J 3 bases, with 14 bases left between them. This CDR3 is built from 16 residues. Germline-derived CDR1 and CDR2 are MGHRA and YSYEKL. The receptor was derived from a woman aged 18-35 years in good health and CMV-seropositive. The chain carries TRBV4-1 and TRBJ2-5, with D possibly TRBD2 on 6 matching bases. The sample consisted of PBMCs. The CDR3 nucleotides are TGCGCCAGCAGCCAAGAGTCGGGGACTCCCGAAGAGACCCAGTACTTC. Translating gives CASSQESGTPEETQYF.